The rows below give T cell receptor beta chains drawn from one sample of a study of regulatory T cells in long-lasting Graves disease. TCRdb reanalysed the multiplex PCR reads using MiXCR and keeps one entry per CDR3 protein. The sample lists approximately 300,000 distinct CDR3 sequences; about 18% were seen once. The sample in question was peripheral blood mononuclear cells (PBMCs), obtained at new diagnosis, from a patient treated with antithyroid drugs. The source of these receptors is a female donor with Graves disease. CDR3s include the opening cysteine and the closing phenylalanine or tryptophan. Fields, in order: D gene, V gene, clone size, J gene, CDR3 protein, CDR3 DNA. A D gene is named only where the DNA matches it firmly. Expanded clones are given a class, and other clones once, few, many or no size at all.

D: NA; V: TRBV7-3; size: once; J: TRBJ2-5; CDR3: CASSTGLRGETQYF; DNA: TGTGCCAGCAGCACGGGACTGAGGGGAGAGACCCAGTACTTC
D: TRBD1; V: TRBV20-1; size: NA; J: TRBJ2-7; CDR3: CSAIHRGSYEQYF; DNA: TGCAGTGCTATCCACAGGGGGTCTTACGAGCAGTACTTC
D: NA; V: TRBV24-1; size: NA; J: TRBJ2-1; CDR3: CATSDLTGRENEQFF; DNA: TGTGCCACCAGTGATTTAACGGGTCGGGAAAATGAGCAGTTCTTC
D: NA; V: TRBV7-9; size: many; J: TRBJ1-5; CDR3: CASSLEDQPQHF; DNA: TGTGCCAGCAGCTTAGAGGATCAGCCCCAGCATTTT
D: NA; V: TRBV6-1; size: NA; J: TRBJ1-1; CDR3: CASRNRVRGPAFF; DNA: TGTGCCAGCAGAAACAGGGTCCGGGGTCCCGCTTTCTTT
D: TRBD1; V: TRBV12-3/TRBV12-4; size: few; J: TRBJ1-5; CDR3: CASNRDSLSNQPQHF; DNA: TGTGCCAGCAATCGGGACAGCCTTAGCAATCAGCCCCAGCATTTT
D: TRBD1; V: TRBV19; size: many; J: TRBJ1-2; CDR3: CASSIAARTGANYGYTF; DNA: TGTGCCAGTAGTATAGCTGCACGGACAGGGGCGAACTATGGCTACACCTTC
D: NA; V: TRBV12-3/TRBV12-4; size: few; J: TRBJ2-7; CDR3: CASSLAGANYEQYF; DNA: TGTGCCAGCAGTTTAGCGGGAGCGAACTACGAGCAGTACTTC
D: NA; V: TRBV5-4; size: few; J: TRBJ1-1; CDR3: CASSLGGQLNTEAFF; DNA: TGTGCCAGCAGCTTGGGCGGACAGCTGAACACTGAAGCTTTCTTT
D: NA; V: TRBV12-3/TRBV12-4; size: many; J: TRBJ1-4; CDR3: CASSRQAATNEKLFF; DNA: TGTGCCAGCAGTCGACAAGCAGCAACTAATGAAAAACTGTTTTTT
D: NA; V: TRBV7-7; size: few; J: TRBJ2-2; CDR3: CASSLYPGGPANTGELFF; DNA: TGTGCTAGCAGCTTATACCCTGGGGGCCCCGCGAACACCGGGGAGCTGTTTTTT
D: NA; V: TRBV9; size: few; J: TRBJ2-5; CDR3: CASSVALGAELQETQYF; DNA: TGTGCCAGCAGCGTAGCACTTGGGGCGGAGCTACAAGAGACCCAGTACTTC
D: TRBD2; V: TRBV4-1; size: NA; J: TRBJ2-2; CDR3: CASSQNNLAGTGELFF; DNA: TGCGCCAGCAGCCAAAACAACCTAGCGGGCACCGGGGAGCTGTTTTTT
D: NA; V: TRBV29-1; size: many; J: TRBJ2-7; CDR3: CSVDAGPYEQYF; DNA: TGCAGCGTTGACGCAGGGCCATACGAGCAGTACTTC
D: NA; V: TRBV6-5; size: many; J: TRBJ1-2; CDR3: CASSYSGYGYTF; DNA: TGTGCCAGCAGTTACTCCGGTTATGGCTACACCTTC
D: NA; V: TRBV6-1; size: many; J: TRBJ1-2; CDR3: CASSQGTGGYTF; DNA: TGTGCCAGCAGTCAGGGAACGGGTGGCTACACCTTC
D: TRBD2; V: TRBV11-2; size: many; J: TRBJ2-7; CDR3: CASSYTSGLAGVYEQYF; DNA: TGTGCCAGCAGCTACACATCGGGGCTAGCGGGAGTCTACGAGCAGTACTTC
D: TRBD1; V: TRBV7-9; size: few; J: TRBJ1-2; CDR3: CASSRSGTGSYGYTF; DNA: TGTGCCAGCAGCAGGTCCGGGACAGGGAGCTATGGCTACACCTTC
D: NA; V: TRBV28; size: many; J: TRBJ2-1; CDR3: CASSFQDEQFF; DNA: TGTGCCAGCAGTTTCCAGGATGAGCAGTTCTTC
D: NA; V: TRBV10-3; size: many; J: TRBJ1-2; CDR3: CAISEGRDLYGYTF; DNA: TGTGCCATCAGTGAGGGCCGGGACCTCTATGGCTACACCTTC
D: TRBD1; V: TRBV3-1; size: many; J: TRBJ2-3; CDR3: CASSQEQGDRVSADTQYF; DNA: TGTGCCAGCAGCCAAGAACAGGGCGACAGGGTCAGCGCAGATACGCAGTATTTT
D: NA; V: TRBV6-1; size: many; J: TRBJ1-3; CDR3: CASSPGGISSGNTIYF; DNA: TGTGCCAGCTCCCCAGGAGGGATTTCCTCTGGAAACACCATATATTTT
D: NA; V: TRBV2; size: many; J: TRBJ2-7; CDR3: CASSEGLDYEQYF; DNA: TGTGCCAGCAGTGAAGGTCTTGACTACGAGCAGTACTTC
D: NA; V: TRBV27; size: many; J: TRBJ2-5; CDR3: CASSDAYKETQYF; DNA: TGTGCCAGCTCCGACGCCTATAAAGAGACCCAGTACTTC
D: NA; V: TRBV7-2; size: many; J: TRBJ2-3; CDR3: CASSSGSFTDTQYF; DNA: TGTGCCAGCAGCTCAGGGAGCTTCACAGATACGCAGTATTTT
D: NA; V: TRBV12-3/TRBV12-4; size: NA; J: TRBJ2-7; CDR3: CASSLMGGYEQYF; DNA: TGTGCCAGCAGTTTAATGGGTGGCTACGAGCAGTACTTC
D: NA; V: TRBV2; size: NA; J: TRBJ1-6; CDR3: CASRATGSTYNSPLHF; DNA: TGTGCCAGCAGGGCTACAGGCTCTACCTATAATTCACCCCTCCACTTT
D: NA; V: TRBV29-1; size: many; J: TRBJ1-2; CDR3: CSVEVPPNYGYTF; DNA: TGCAGCGTTGAGGTACCTCCTAACTATGGCTACACCTTC
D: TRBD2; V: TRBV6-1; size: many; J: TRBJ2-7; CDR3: CASSEEAGRWDEQYF; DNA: TGTGCCAGCAGTGAAGAAGCGGGAAGGTGGGACGAGCAGTACTTC
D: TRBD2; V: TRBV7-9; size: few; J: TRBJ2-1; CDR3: CASSSREAPRNEQFF; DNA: TGTGCCAGCAGCTCGCGGGAGGCCCCTCGGAATGAGCAGTTCTTC
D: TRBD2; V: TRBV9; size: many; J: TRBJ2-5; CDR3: CASSVRGLAGQETQYF; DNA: TGTGCCAGCAGCGTCCGGGGGCTAGCGGGACAAGAGACCCAGTACTTC
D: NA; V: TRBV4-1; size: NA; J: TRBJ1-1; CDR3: CASSQPNRVTEAFF; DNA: TGCGCCAGCAGCCAACCTAACAGGGTCACTGAAGCTTTCTTT
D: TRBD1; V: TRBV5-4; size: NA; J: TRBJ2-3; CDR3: CASSWTGGSTDTQYF; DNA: TGTGCCAGCAGCTGGACAGGGGGCAGCACAGATACGCAGTATTTT
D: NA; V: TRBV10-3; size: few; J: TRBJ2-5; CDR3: CAALLTQYF; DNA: TGTGCCGCCTTGTTGACCCAGTACTTC
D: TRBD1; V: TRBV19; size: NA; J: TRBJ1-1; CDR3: CASSLGGTGANTEAFF; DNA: TGTGCCAGTAGTCTGGGGGGGACAGGGGCTAACACTGAAGCTTTCTTT
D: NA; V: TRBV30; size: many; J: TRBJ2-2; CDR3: CAWGSEELFF; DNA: TGTGCCTGGGGGTCCGAGGAGCTGTTTTTT
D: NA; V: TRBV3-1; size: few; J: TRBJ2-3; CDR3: CASSHSRRDSIGDTQYF; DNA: TGTGCCAGCAGCCATTCCCGAAGGGACTCGATAGGAGATACGCAGTATTTT
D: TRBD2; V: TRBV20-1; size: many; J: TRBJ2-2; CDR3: CSATLLAGGRTGELFF; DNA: TGCAGTGCAACCTTACTAGCGGGAGGGCGGACCGGGGAGCTGTTTTTT
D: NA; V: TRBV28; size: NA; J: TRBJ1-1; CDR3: CASSYRDGLNTEAFF; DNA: TGTGCCAGCAGTTACCGGGACGGTTTGAACACTGAAGCTTTCTTT
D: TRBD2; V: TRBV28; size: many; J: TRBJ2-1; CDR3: CASSSPPGLAGINEQFF; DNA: TGTGCCAGCAGTTCCCCTCCGGGGCTAGCGGGTATAAATGAGCAGTTCTTC
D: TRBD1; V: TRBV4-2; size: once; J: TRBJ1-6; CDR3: CASSQGTGYNSPLHF; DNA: TGTGCCAGCAGCCAAGGGACAGGCTATAATTCACCCCTCCACTTT
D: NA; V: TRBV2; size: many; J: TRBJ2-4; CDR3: CASSKPGQWDIQYF; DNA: TGTGCCAGCAGCAAACCCGGACAGTGGGACATTCAGTACTTC
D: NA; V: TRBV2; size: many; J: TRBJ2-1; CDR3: CASSRQRKQSSYNEQFF; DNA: TGTGCCAGCAGCCGGCAACGAAAACAGAGCTCCTACAATGAGCAGTTCTTC
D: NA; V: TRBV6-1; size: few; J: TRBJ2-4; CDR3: CASRDSAKNIQYF; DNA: TGTGCCAGCAGGGATTCGGCCAAAAACATTCAGTACTTC